This TCR beta chain came from a study of Graves' ophthalmopathy and Graves' hyperthyroidism (dated by TCRdb to 2016 to 2019). About the study as a whole: Peripheral blood was collected at initial diagnosis, prior to any treatment. The study used signatures of the TCR beta repertoire to tell Graves' ophthalmopathy apart from Graves' hyperthyroidism and to predict which patients would progress to ophthalmopathy. In total, approximately 140 blood samples were TCR-sequenced: approximately 42 ophthalmopathy, under 85 hyperthyroidism and about 17 hyperthyroidism-to-ophthalmopathy patients. Once sampling was done, hyperthyroidism patients were given methimazole at a starting dose of 30 mg daily, while ophthalmopathy patients were given high-dose intravenous methylprednisolone. In five or six hyperthyroidism patients, T-cell repertoires of thyroid tissue and blood were compared. For independent validation, a separate cohort was made up of 18 hyperthyroidism patients plus 17 patients who later progressed from hyperthyroidism to ophthalmopathy. To explore V-J signatures that distinguish ophthalmopathy from hyperthyroidism, a discovery set of 90 to 100 patients was enrolled, made up of some 41 with ophthalmopathy and 55 to 65 with stable hyperthyroidism.

Ophthalmopathy patients had moderately to severely active disease, Clinical Activity Score of at least 3, NOSPECS grade of at least 4, and disease duration under 3 months. Anyone with other autoimmune diseases, uncontrolled infections, pregnancy or lactation was excluded from the study. Clinical symptoms, serum thyroxine, TRAb, thyroid ultrasound and orbital computed tomography formed the basis of the diagnosis. PBMCs were isolated from more than 9 ml of fresh peripheral blood by Ficoll-Paque density gradient centrifugation. Total RNA was extracted using Trizol reagent, and RNA quality was checked on an Agilent 2100 Bioanalyzer. A few counts support this clonotype. Its antigen is not yet known. Base-call qualities are not available, and no considerably larger clone is one nucleotide away. Counted from cysteine to phenylalanine, this CDR3 has 15 amino acids. Only the CDR3 DNA is retained, 45 bases long and in frame from the first base. V is cut back by 2 bases and J by 1 base, with 5 bases in the junction unmatched. CDR1 GTSNPN and CDR2 SVGIG were looked up in the germline V gene (reference sequence).

What the authors observed across the whole study: In validation, the model predicted ophthalmopathy progression with more than 55% sensitivity and approximately 78% specificity; roughly 12 predicted patients were CT-confirmed with GO in a median of around 6 months. Most of the expanded thyroid clonotypes with a frequency above 0.001 were also detected in blood, and it was suggested that the thyroid immune response may be reflected by blood repertoires. No statistical method was used to predetermine the sample size, and group allocation was not hidden from the investigators. Ophthalmopathy was separated from stable hyperthyroidism by the 13-signature model with 85% to 90% sensitivity and around 81% specificity in cross-validation and with 80%/75% in the test set.

TCR beta CDR3 regions were amplified from RNA transcripts for repertoire sequencing. HTBI primers and the Qiagen OneStep RT-PCR kit were used in a first-round RT-PCR, which was followed by a second-round multiplex PCR, size selection and purification. The libraries underwent paired-end sequencing with 100 bp reads on an Illumina HiSeq2000. On the authors' methods: SOAPnuke was used for read processing, and reads with adapters, uncalled bases, a mean Phred below 15, or no exact constant-primer or identifier match were discarded. COPE v1.2.5 was used to merge high-quality paired reads. Each unique nucleotide sequence was treated as a clonotype, and MiTCR v1.1 was used to align the clonotypes to the IMGT TRB V, D and J references. Only V-J combinations with frequency above 0.0001 were analysed, covering approximately 99% of repertoires. For each V-J combination, a TCR clonal expansion and chaos score was defined as F50 clonal expansion divided by the chaos observed in the TCRdist matrix. Welch's t-statistics and random forest were used to reduce the features to about twelve V-J combinations, which were then used as input to a naive Bayes classifier. The Morisita-Horn index was used to measure how similar the thyroid and blood repertoires were. The public reads were reprocessed in TCRdb via fastp at Q25 and MiXCR, keeping in-frame beta chains. Under each unique CDR3 protein, matching rows form one entry showing the most common genes and DNA. TCRdb's processing, not the authors', yielded these V and J calls. A total of 300,000 or so distinct CDR3 sequences appear in this sample, 15% to 20% of them only once. In total, the top ten clones hold roughly 12% of the sample.

The rearranged segments are TRBV30 and TRBJ1-1; TRBD1 agrees with 9 junctional bases. The sample taken for sequencing was peripheral blood. The source is an adult man with Graves' ophthalmopathy. The CDR3 protein is CAWSTQTGGNTEAFF. The bases read TGTGCCTGGAGTACCCAGACAGGGGGGAACACTGAAGCTTTCTTT. Full variable domain (CDR3 extended with the reference TRBV30 and TRBJ1-1 proteins): SQTIHQWPATLVQPVGSPLSLECTVEGTSNPNLYWYRQAAGRGLQLLFYSVGIGQISSEVPQNLSASRPQDRQFILSSKKLLLSDSGFYLCAWSTQTGGNTEAFFGQGTRLTVV.